This is a list of T cell receptor beta chains from one sample in a study of regulatory T cells in long-lasting Graves disease. TCRdb redid the calling of the multiplex PCR reads with MiXCR, one entry per CDR3 protein. The sample lists 600,000 to 850,000 distinct CDR3 sequences, 30% occurring once. The input for sequencing was peripheral blood mononuclear cells (PBMCs), taken when the disease was refractory, from a patient treated with antithyroid drugs. The receptors originated from a female donor with Graves disease. Both conserved end residues are part of each CDR3. A D gene is named only where the DNA matches it firmly. A clone size is listed for some rows: how often the clone was seen (once, few, many), or a class if it is expanded.

v_gene	j_gene	abundance	d_gene	CDR3aa	CDR3nt
TRBV6-1	TRBJ2-7	NA	TRBD2	CASRGGLAGPYEQYF	TGTGCCAGCAGGGGGGGACTAGCGGGACCGTACGAGCAGTACTTC
TRBV30	TRBJ1-1	NA	NA	CAWTETSNTEAFF	TGTGCCTGGACCGAGACCTCGAACACTGAAGCTTTCTTT
TRBV7-9	TRBJ2-5	few	TRBD1	CASSTRTGRGLGETQYF	TGTGCCAGCAGCACCCGGACAGGGCGAGGTTTGGGAGAGACCCAGTACTTC
TRBV5-6	TRBJ1-2	few	TRBD1	CASSLTGESYGYTF	TGTGCCAGCAGCTTGACAGGGGAAAGCTATGGCTACACCTTC
TRBV2	TRBJ1-5	many	NA	CASTPSKGTDQPQHF	TGTGCCAGCACCCCCAGCAAGGGCACCGATCAGCCCCAGCATTTT
TRBV6-1	TRBJ1-6	NA	NA	CASSKGGSPLHF	TGTGCCAGCTCAAAGGGCGGTTCACCCCTCCACTTT
TRBV27	TRBJ1-6	NA	TRBD1	CASRTFKGANSPLHF	TGTGCCAGCAGGACCTTTAAGGGGGCGAATTCACCCCTCCACTTT
TRBV18	TRBJ1-1	NA	TRBD1	CASSPTGVLNTEAFF	TGTGCCAGCTCACCTACAGGGGTTTTAAACACTGAAGCTTTCTTT
TRBV12-5	TRBJ1-5	many	NA	CASGLVPGVNQPQHF	TGTGCTAGTGGTTTGGTACCTGGGGTCAATCAGCCCCAGCATTTT
TRBV6-8	TRBJ2-7	NA	TRBD1	CASSRGPVDEQYF	TGTGCCAGCAGTAGGGGGCCTGTCGACGAGCAGTACTTC
TRBV6-1	TRBJ1-5	NA	NA	CASMAGARGNQPQHF	TGTGCCAGCATGGCAGGGGCGCGGGGCAATCAGCCCCAGCATTTT
TRBV6-2/TRBV6-3	TRBJ2-7	many	TRBD2	CASSATGGIEQYF	TGTGCCAGCAGCGCGACGGGAGGAATCGAGCAGTACTTC
TRBV28	TRBJ2-7	few	TRBD1	CASSRGPGQGAGEQYF	TGTGCCAGCAGTCGTGGACCGGGACAGGGGGCTGGCGAGCAGTACTTC
TRBV30	TRBJ1-4	NA	NA	CAWSGVDEKLFF	TGTGCCTGGAGTGGGGTTGATGAAAAACTGTTTTTT
TRBV20-1	TRBJ1-1	NA	NA	CSARGDGGDTEAFF	TGCAGTGCTAGGGGGGACGGCGGGGACACTGAAGCTTTCTTT
TRBV12-3/TRBV12-4	TRBJ1-2	few	NA	CASSPLAVANYGYTF	TGTGCCAGCAGTCCCCTGGCAGTCGCTAACTATGGCTACACCTTC
TRBV20-1	TRBJ2-1	NA	TRBD2	CSAREGSGIRYNEQFF	TGCAGTGCTAGAGAAGGTAGCGGGATCCGCTACAATGAGCAGTTCTTC
TRBV11-2	TRBJ2-7	many	NA	CASSLAPVLPEQYF	TGTGCCAGCAGCTTAGCGCCGGTTCTCCCCGAGCAGTACTTC
TRBV11-3	TRBJ2-2	many	NA	CASSLVPGELFF	TGTGCCAGCAGCTTAGTACCCGGGGAGCTGTTTTTT
TRBV5-1	TRBJ2-2	many	TRBD2	CASSLDRREGLKSTGELFF	TGTGCCAGCAGCTTGGATCGGCGGGAGGGCCTGAAGAGCACCGGGGAGCTGTTTTTT
TRBV6-2/TRBV6-3	TRBJ1-1	few	NA	CASSYGRAEAFF	TGTGCCAGCAGTTACGGCCGGGCTGAAGCTTTCTTT
TRBV7-9	TRBJ1-5	NA	NA	CASSQETGRPQHF	TGTGCCAGCAGCCAAGAAACGGGAAGGCCCCAGCATTTT